Each of the 25 T cell receptor beta chains below was sequenced from the same sample in a study of Ad26.COV2.S vaccination and SARS-CoV-2 variants (TCRdb year 2021). The protocol used for the library was the immunoSEQ multiplex PCR assay. TCRdb re-hosts the immuneACCESS table, in-frame sequences only. Its copies lack some clones; in the studies checked, an unresolved V gene accounts for under half of them, and the cause for the rest is not known. In all, the sample holds roughly 420,000 clones, and roughly 87% of those were seen once. Of the sample, about 2.4% falls within the top ten clones. The treatment or condition tag for this specimen amounts to: 19 received Ad26.COV2.S at low or high dose, single or two shots; several received placebo; per-sample allocation not given. For vaccine and placebo recipients, the sequenced repertoires came from samples collected on day 63 after the first injection.

The sequencing used peripheral blood, collected in a trial of Ad26.COV2.S vaccine versus placebo. These receptors were obtained from a person aged 18-60 years who received the Ad26.COV2.S COVID-19 vaccine or a placebo.

The chain carries TRBV7-8 and TRBJ2-3; 9 bases agree with TRBD2. From germline, CDR1 is SGHVS and CDR2 FQNEAQ. This CDR3 contains 15 residues. Unmatched junction bases numbered 10, after V lost 6 bases and J lost 6 bases. The CDR3 sequence: CASRSRRGGRDTQYF. DNA for the CDR3: TGTGCCAGCAGGTCCCGGCGGGGGGGCAGGGATACGCAGTATTTT. The variable domain in full, with the rest retrieved from reference TRBV7-8 and TRBJ2-3, is GAGVSQSPRYKVAKRGQDVALRCDPISGHVSLFWYQQALGQGPEFLTYFQNEAQLDKSGLPSDRFFAERPEGSVSTLKIQRTQQEDSAVYLCASRSRRGGRDTQYFGPGTRLTVL.

The V and J genes are TRBV4-3 and TRBJ1-4; unclear D gene. V shed 0 bases and J shed 6 bases, with 2 bases lying between them. The CDR3 is 12 amino acids. Germline V lookup: CDR1 LGHNA, CDR2 YSLEER. In DNA, the CDR3 is TGCGCCAGCAGCCAAGAGGATGAAAAACTGTTTTTT. Its translation is CASSQEDEKLFF.

This clone was observed once. The chain combines TRBV5-1 with TRBJ1-3; the match to TRBD1 covers 10 bases. The germline V gene has CDR1 SGHRS and CDR2 YFSETQ. The junction had 9 bases not matched to a gene; V was cut back by 2 bases and J by 1 base. The CDR3 length is 18 residues. CDR3 DNA sequence: TGCGCCAGCAGCTTCTTTAGACAGGGGGCGGAATCTGGAAACACCATATATTTT. Amino acid sequence: CASSFFRQGAESGNTIYF.

V usage is TRBV27 and J usage is TRBJ1-2; TRBD1 is a possible D gene (6 bases). The germline V and J ends were trimmed by 6 bases and 2 bases, with 10 bases remaining between them. The CDR3 has 13 residues. CDR1 and CDR2 from the germline V gene are MNHEY and SMNVEV (reference sequence). CDR3: CASSQTGNYGYTF. The CDR3 DNA reads TGTGCCAGCAGCCAGACAGGAAACTATGGCTACACCTTC.

The rearrangement joins TRBV28 to TRBJ2-1; TRBD1 matches at 7 bases. The V and J ends lost 4 bases and 3 bases, in that order; junction bases with no gene match: 15. This CDR3 region has 18 residues. Per germline, CDR1 MDHEN and CDR2 SYDVKM. CDR3 in DNA: TGTGCCAGCAGTTCTAACAGGGGCTTCTTCGACTTCTACAATGAGCAGTTCTTC. Protein: CASSSNRGFFDFYNEQFF. The whole variable domain, remainder taken from reference TRBV28 and TRBJ2-1, is DVKVTQSSRYLVKRTGEKVFLECVQDMDHENMFWYRQDPGLGLRLIYFSYDVKMKEKGDIPEGYSVSREKKERFSLILESASTNQTSMYLCASSSNRGFFDFYNEQFFGPGTRLTVL.

The chain has TRBV5-1 and TRBJ2-7, with 11 bases that match TRBD1. There are 14 residues in the CDR3. J gave up 5 bases and V 5 bases, and 6 bases lay outside the gene matches. Germline lookup yields CDR1 SGHRS and CDR2 YFSETQ. Here the CDR3 reads CASRPGTGGDEQYF. CDR3 nucleotide sequence: TGCGCCAGCAGACCAGGGACAGGGGGGGACGAGCAGTACTTC.

J is TRBJ2-6 and V is TRBV19; D assignment may be TRBD1 or TRBD2 (6 bases each). The CDR3 runs to 16 residues. Germline loops: CDR1 LNHDA, CDR2 SQIVND (reference sequence). Trimming cost V 8 bases and J 2 bases, with 16 bases left between them. DNA of the CDR3: TGTGCCAGTTCGAATCGGGGGCGAGCTGGGGCCAACGTCCTGACTTTC. It encodes CASSNRGRAGANVLTF. Drawing the rest from reference TRBV19 and TRBJ2-6, the complete variable domain is DGGITQSPKYLFRKEGQNVTLSCEQNLNHDAMYWYRQDPGQGLRLIYYSQIVNDFQKGDIAEGYSVSREKKESFPLTVTSAQKNPTAFYLCASSNRGRAGANVLTFGAGSRLTVL.

This chain connects TRBV7-2 to TRBJ2-3, with D possibly TRBD2 on 5 matching bases. V was cut by 4 bases and J by 2 bases, with 10 bases left in between. The germline V gene encodes CDR1 SGHTA and CDR2 FQGNSA. This CDR3 contains 14 residues. The CDR3 coding sequence is TGTGCCAGCAGCTCGGGGAGAAACACAGATACGCAGTATTTT. This gives the protein CASSSGRNTDTQYF.

The chain is built from TRBV6-6 and TRBJ2-1; 8 nucleotides agree with TRBD2. Losses at the gene ends were 2 bases for V and 7 bases for J; bases not matched to a gene: 7. Germline loops: CDR1 MNHNY, CDR2 SVGAGI (reference sequence). This CDR3 region has 15 residues. Here the CDR3 reads CASSYPLAGLNEQFF. CDR3 bases: TGTGCCAGCAGTTACCCTTTAGCGGGATTGAATGAGCAGTTCTTC.

This clone was picked up one time. V and J are TRBV5-1 and TRBJ2-2; 10 nucleotides line up with TRBD2. Germline CDR1 is SGHRS and CDR2 is YFSETQ. With V trimmed by 4 bases and J by 4 bases, 7 bases remained unmatched. The CDR3 is 16 residues long. The CDR3 region has the DNA TGCGCCAGCAGCGCCGGACTAGCGGCGAGCACCGGGGAGCTGTTTTTT. It codes for CASSAGLAASTGELFF.

The chain carries TRBV19 and TRBJ2-3; 7 bases map to TRBD1. Germline V gene sequence: CDR1 LNHDA, CDR2 SQIVND (reference sequence). This CDR3 spans 16 amino acids. The J segment lost 0 bases and the V segment lost 6 bases, leaving 9 bases of the junction unmatched. The CDR3 bases are TGTGCCAGTAGCGTCCGACAGGGATTTAGCACAGATACGCAGTATTTT. Its protein product is CASSVRQGFSTDTQYF.

The rearrangement uses TRBV30 and TRBJ2-2; 10 bases map to TRBD2. The V gene's germline CDR1 is GTSNPN and CDR2 SVGIG (reference sequence). The length of the CDR3 is 16 residues. V shed 1 base and J 0 bases; nucleotides not matched to a gene: 2. The CDR3 DNA reads TGTGCCTGGAGTGAGCTAGCGGGGGCGAACACCGGGGAGCTGTTTTTT. Translating it yields CAWSELAGANTGELFF.

V usage is TRBV19 and J usage is TRBJ1-1; 9 nucleotides match TRBD1. Germline loops: CDR1 LNHDA, CDR2 SQIVND (reference sequence). The CDR3 contains 16 residues. Trimming at V came to 6 bases and at J to 0 bases, leaving 8 bases not matched to a gene. CDR3 coding DNA: TGTGCCAGTAGCCCTCGACAGGGGGTTATGAACACTGAAGCTTTCTTT. Its translation: CASSPRQGVMNTEAFF. The complete variable domain, with remaining parts taken from reference TRBV19 and TRBJ1-1, reads DGGITQSPKYLFRKEGQNVTLSCEQNLNHDAMYWYRQDPGQGLRLIYYSQIVNDFQKGDIAEGYSVSREKKESFPLTVTSAQKNPTAFYLCASSPRQGVMNTEAFFGQGTRLTVV.

This sequence joins TRBV4-1 and TRBJ1-5; TRBD1 matches at 11 bases. Germline CDR1 is MGHRA and CDR2 is YSYEKL. This CDR3 spans 15 amino acids. Trimming removed 5 bases from V and 7 bases from J; junction bases left unmatched: 7. CDR3: CASSDRDRGNQPQHF. CDR3 sequence (DNA): TGCGCCAGCAGCGACCGGGACAGGGGGAACCAGCCCCAGCATTTT.

The chain carries TRBV19 and TRBJ1-1, with unresolved D. CDR1 is LNHDA, CDR2 SQIVND, per germline (reference sequence). V lost 7 bases, J lost 5 bases, and 14 bases lay in between. The CDR3 is made up of 13 amino acids. DNA of the CDR3: TGTGCCAGTATTTTCGCGGGAGGGACTGAAGCTTTCTTT. Its translation is CASIFAGGTEAFF.

There are a few counts of this clone. The J gene is TRBJ2-2, the V gene TRBV4-1; 12 bases agree with TRBD2. V lost 2 bases, J lost 2 bases, and 6 bases stayed unmatched. The germline gives CDR1 MGHRA, CDR2 YSYEKL. The CDR3 covers 18 residues. This chain's CDR3 is CASSQFGTSGPNTGELFF. CDR3 nucleotides: TGCGCCAGCAGCCAATTTGGGACTAGCGGGCCAAACACCGGGGAGCTGTTTTTT.

V and J are TRBV21-1 and TRBJ2-5; TRBD1, the table's D call, lacks a check against the DNA. TRBV21-1 is a listed pseudogene. The CDR3 spans 15 residues. CDR3 protein: CASSSNRDSEETQYF. In DNA, the CDR3 is TGTGCCAGCAGCAGCAACCGGGACAGCGAGGAGACCCAGTACTTC.

V gene TRBV11-2 combines with J gene TRBJ2-3; no clear D. From germline, CDR1 is SGHAT and CDR2 FQNNGV. The CDR3 extends over 18 amino acids. The V and J ends lost 2 bases and 0 bases respectively, with 18 bases between them. The CDR3 loop is CASSLYPQDATSTDTQYF. The CDR3 bases are TGTGCCAGCAGCTTATATCCCCAAGACGCGACTAGCACAGATACGCAGTATTTT.

V gene TRBV7-9 combines with J gene TRBJ2-4, with TRBD2 matching over 10 bases. Trimming cost V 8 bases and J 7 bases; bases outside gene matches: 5. In germline, CDR1 is SEHNR, CDR2 FQNEAQ (reference sequence). This CDR3 is built from 13 residues. The CDR3 DNA sequence: TGTGCCAGCGGTCTAGCGGGAGAGAACATTCAGTACTTC. Translated, it gives CASGLAGENIQYF.

The V call is TRBV18, the J call TRBJ1-2; D remains unclear. Germline V gene lookup returns CDR1 KGHSH and CDR2 LQKENI. V shed 2 bases and J shed 6 bases, with 7 bases lying between them. The CDR3 covers 12 residues. The DNA of the CDR3 is TGTGCCAGCTCACCAGGGGATCATGGCTACACCTTC. The encoded protein is CASSPGDHGYTF.

This chain joins TRBV7-2 and TRBJ1-2; a possible D gene is TRBD1 (5 bases). Trimming shortened V by 5 bases and J by 2 bases, and 15 bases separated the two germline ends. From germline, CDR1 is SGHTA and CDR2 FQGNSA. The CDR3 has 15 residues. The CDR3: CASSPTTGTNYGYTF. As DNA, the CDR3 is TGTGCCAGCAGCCCGACCACCGGGACCAACTATGGCTACACCTTC. The variable domain in full, completed from reference TRBV7-2 and TRBJ1-2, reads GAGVSQSPSNKVTEKGKDVELRCDPISGHTALYWYRQSLGQGLEFLIYFQGNSAPDKSGLPSDRFSAERTGGSVSTLTIQRTQQEDSAVYLCASSPTTGTNYGYTFGSGTRLTVV.

The gene calls are TRBV7-9 and TRBJ2-1, with D uncertain. Germline V gene sequence: CDR1 SEHNR, CDR2 FQNEAQ (reference sequence). Trimming stripped 1 base from V and 4 bases from J, with 2 bases between. This CDR3 spans 12 amino acids. In DNA form, the CDR3 reads TGTGCCAGCAGCTTAGATTACAATGAGCAGTTCTTC. Translating it yields CASSLDYNEQFF.

V and J are TRBV5-4 and TRBJ2-2; tentatively, D is TRBD1 (6 bases). CDR1 SGHNT and CDR2 YYREEE come from the germline V gene (reference sequence). The CDR3 is 15 residues long. V lost 2 bases and J lost 2, with 10 bases in between. The CDR3 region is CASSFQGGNTGELFF. DNA for the CDR3: TGTGCCAGCAGCTTCCAAGGGGGTAACACCGGGGAGCTGTTTTTT.

This clone was observed a few times. V is TRBV5-5 and J is TRBJ1-2; D is uncertain. The CDR3 length is 15 residues. Trimming pared 1 base from V and 4 bases from J, leaving 14 bases between. The germline V gene has CDR1 SGHKS and CDR2 YYEKEE (reference sequence). The CDR3 loop reads CASSLYGDTTYGYTF. The CDR3 nucleotides read TGTGCCAGCAGCTTGTATGGGGATACTACCTATGGCTACACCTTC.

The rearrangement uses TRBV4-3 and TRBJ1-1, with D hard to call. Trimming left V 2 bases short and J 4 bases short, with 11 bases between. This CDR3 has 14 amino acids. Germline loops: CDR1 LGHNA, CDR2 YSLEER. Written as DNA, the CDR3 is TGCGCCAGCAGCCAACGGGGTGGTGGCACTGAAGCTTTCTTT. Encoded protein: CASSQRGGGTEAFF.